One TCR beta chain is described in this entry. The sample is drawn from a study of blood T cell repertoires in COVID-19. Overall study: The cDNA or gDNA used as material had been derived from T cells, B-cell-depleted T cells, or PBMCs.

The protocol was immunoSEQ multiplex PCR, while the TCRdb copy is restricted to in-frame clones and leaves out a portion. The data show some 270,000 clones, over 75% seen once. CDR1 SGHTA and CDR2 FQGNSA come from the germline V gene. V was shortened by 3 bases and J by 3 bases, with 15 bases between the two germline ends. The CDR3 spans 15 residues. What was sequenced was peripheral blood. This sequence joins TRBV7-2 and TRBJ2-7; tentative D call: TRBD1 (6 bases). The clonotype comes from a human donor with COVID-19, enrolled during active disease. The donor label of this sample is uncertain. Written as DNA, the CDR3 is TGTGCCAGCAGCTTGACCCGGACAGTCATCTACGAGCAGTACTTC. Its protein is CASSLTRTVIYEQYF.